A single sample gave rise to the 7 T cell receptor beta chains below, sequenced in a study of T cell responses to AZD1222 COVID-19 vaccine. The assay was immunoSEQ multiplex PCR, and TCRdb's table has in-frame clones only and misses some. The data show roughly 130,000 clones, around 89% seen once. Here the sequenced sample was peripheral blood, taken on day 0 of AZD1222 vaccination. These receptors all come from an adult in good health.

The chain is built from TRBV28 and TRBJ2-7; 7 positions match TRBD2. Germline-derived CDR1 and CDR2 are MDHEN and SYDVKM. J gave up 2 bases and V 2 bases, and 9 bases lay outside the gene matches. This CDR3 has 16 amino acids. CDR3 bases: TGTGCCAGCAGTTTACCCCCCGGGACTATCCCCTACGAGCAGTACTTC. It translates to CASSLPPGTIPYEQYF.

The J gene is TRBJ1-2, the V gene TRBV6-2 or TRBV6-3; D ambiguous. V dropped 4 bases and J dropped 0 bases, with 18 bases sitting between them. Germline V gene data show CDR1 as MNHEY and CDR2 as SVGEGT. This CDR3 is built from 17 residues. This chain's CDR3 is CASSSASDLRANYGYTF. The CDR3 DNA reads TGTGCCAGCAGTTCCGCTTCAGATCTTAGGGCTAACTATGGCTACACCTTC.

The rearrangement uses TRBV6-5 and TRBJ2-7; tentative D call: TRBD1 (6 bases). V was pared by 7 bases and J by 2 bases, with 18 bases between. CDR3 length: 15 residues. Germline V gives CDR1 MNHEY, CDR2 SVGAGI. As DNA, the CDR3 is TGTGCCAGCACCGAACAGGGTGGTGGGACCTACGAGCAGTACTTC. The encoded protein is CASTEQGGGTYEQYF.

V usage is TRBV19 and J usage is TRBJ1-6; D may be TRBD1 (6 bases). CDR3 length: 14 residues. Germline-derived CDR1 and CDR2 are LNHDA and SQIVND (reference sequence). V dropped 9 bases and J dropped 7 bases, with 16 bases sitting between them. The CDR3, as DNA: TGTGCCAGCACTCTCGGGACACGGAATTCACCCCTCCACTTT. It specifies CASTLGTRNSPLHF.

The chain links TRBV6-5 to TRBJ2-5; 7 bases map to TRBD1. CDR1 is MNHEY and CDR2 is SVGAGI in the germline V gene. There are 15 residues in the CDR3. Trimming took 5 bases from V and 5 from J; bases not matched to a gene: 11. This chain's CDR3 is CASSQSGGAAETQYF. The CDR3 bases are TGTGCCAGCAGTCAATCAGGGGGAGCCGCGGAGACCCAGTACTTC.

The chain uses TRBV27 and TRBJ1-3, with TRBD1 as a possible D gene (6 bases). The V end was cut by 2 bases, the J end by 3 bases, with 8 bases between. The CDR3 runs 14 residues. CDR1 is MNHEY and CDR2 is SMNVEV in the germline V gene (reference sequence). Here the CDR3 DNA reads TGTGCCAGCAGTTTAACACAGGGTGGAAACACCATATATTTT. This encodes CASSLTQGGNTIYF.

CDR3 amino acids: CASSQERPTGELFF. For the CDR3, the DNA is TGCGCCAGCAGCCAAGAGAGACCTACCGGGGAGCTGTTTTTT. This sequence joins TRBV4-1 and TRBJ2-2; D is unresolved. Germline V gene data show CDR1 as MGHRA and CDR2 as YSYEKL. The length of the CDR3 is 14 residues. With 0 bases removed from V and 5 bases from J, the gap between germline ends came to 7 bases.